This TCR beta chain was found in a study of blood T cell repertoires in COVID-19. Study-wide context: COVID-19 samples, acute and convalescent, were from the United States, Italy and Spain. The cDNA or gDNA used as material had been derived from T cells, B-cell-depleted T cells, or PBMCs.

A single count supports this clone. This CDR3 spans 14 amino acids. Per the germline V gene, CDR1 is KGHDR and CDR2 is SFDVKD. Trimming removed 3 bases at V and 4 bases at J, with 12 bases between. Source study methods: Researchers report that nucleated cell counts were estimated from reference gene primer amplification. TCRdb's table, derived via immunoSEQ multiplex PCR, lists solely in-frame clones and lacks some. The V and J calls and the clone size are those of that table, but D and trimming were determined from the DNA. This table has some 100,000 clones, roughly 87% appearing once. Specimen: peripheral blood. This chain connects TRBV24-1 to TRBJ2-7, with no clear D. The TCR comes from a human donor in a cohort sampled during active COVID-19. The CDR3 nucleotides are TGTGCCACCAGTGATCCCGCGCCGCCATACGAGCAGTACTTC. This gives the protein CATSDPAPPYEQYF.